Reported below is one T cell receptor beta chain. This entry belongs to a study of blood T cell repertoires in COVID-19. Study-level information: The United States, Italy and Spain supplied acute and convalescent COVID-19 samples.

As processed by the authors: Amplifying reference gene primers gave estimates of nucleated cell counts. Clones were read by immunoSEQ multiplex PCR, and TCRdb kept only the in-frame ones, dropping some. That table furnishes V, J and clone size, whereas the DNA furnished D and trimming. Of about 140,000 clones listed, roughly 80% are singletons. The CDR3 is 15 amino acids. Per the germline V gene, CDR1 is LNHNV and CDR2 is YYDKDF (reference sequence). Between the trimmed V and J ends, which lost 3 bases and 2 bases, there was a span of 13 bases. The study drew participants aged about 18 to 89 years from some 25 US areas.

Sequenced input: PBMCs or T cells enriched from blood (not recorded which). The chain is built from TRBV15 and TRBJ1-1; tentatively, D is TRBD1 (5 bases). The receptor was derived from a woman aged 18 to 35 who had been exposed to COVID-19. Written as DNA, the CDR3 is TGTGCCACCAGCAGGGGAGGGACGGGAAACACTGAAGCTTTCTTT. It encodes CATSRGGTGNTEAFF.